Below are 12 T cell receptor beta chains sequenced from a single sample in a study of T cells in Graves' hyperthyroidism and ophthalmopathy (dated by TCRdb to the late 2010s). The library was built by means of multiplex PCR. Sequencing took place on an Illumina HiSeq 2000. The TCR beta CDR3 regions were amplified from RNA transcripts. The TCR CDR3 was subjected to a first round of RT-PCR using the HTBI primer set and the Qiagen OneStep RT-PCR kit. In TCRdb, the public reads were trimmed at Q25 with fastp and aligned with MiXCR, with productive beta chains retained. For every CDR3 protein sequence, its rows merge into one entry that carries the most common genes and DNA. The sample data list 250,000 to 350,000 distinct CDR3 sequences, and 15% to 20% of these were observed just once. The ten largest clonotypes hold approximately 33% of the sample. The source material was blood. All receptors come from a man in his thirties or forties with Graves' hyperthyroidism.

This clonotype was counted at least ten times. The gene calls are TRBV30 and TRBJ2-5; D possibly corresponds to TRBD2 (5 bases). The length of the CDR3 is 12 residues. Germline assignment: CDR1 GTSNPN and CDR2 SVGIG (reference sequence). V gave up 0 bases and J gave up 6 bases, with 8 bases separating them. Here the CDR3 reads CAWSVLGQTQYF. For the CDR3, the DNA is TGTGCCTGGAGTGTACTAGGTCAGACCCAGTACTTC.

This clonotype has a count of ten or more. V usage is TRBV2 and J usage is TRBJ2-3; 12 nucleotides line up with TRBD2. Germline CDR1 SNHLY, CDR2 FYNNEI. V trimming: 1 base; J trimming: 0 bases; junction bases outside the gene matches: 5. The CDR3 is 18 amino acids. The CDR3 nucleotides are TGTGCCAGCAGTGAAGGGACTAGCGGGACATTTAGCACAGATACGCAGTATTTT. Translation gives CASSEGTSGTFSTDTQYF.

The chain has TRBV7-2 and TRBJ1-4; D unresolved. This CDR3 region has 14 residues. Germline CDR1 SGHTA, CDR2 FQGNSA. V was pared by 2 bases and J by 10 bases, with 14 bases between. The chain's CDR3 is CASSLRAPAGKLFF. Written as DNA, the CDR3 is TGTGCCAGCAGCTTAAGGGCCCCCGCGGGAAAACTGTTTTTT.

There are many counts of this clonotype. The rearrangement uses TRBV5-1 and TRBJ1-1, with TRBD1 identical over 9 bases. The germline V gene encodes CDR1 SGHRS and CDR2 YFSETQ. There are 15 residues in the CDR3. The trim removed 4 bases at V and 1 base at J, leaving 5 bases unmatched. CDR3 in DNA: TGCGCCAGCAGCAAAGGGGACAGGGCGAACACTGAAGCTTTCTTT. This codes for CASSKGDRANTEAFF. Combining the CDR3 with reference TRBV5-1 and TRBJ1-1 gives the whole variable domain KAGVTQTPRYLIKTRGQQVTLSCSPISGHRSVSWYQQTPGQGLQFLFEYFSETQRNKGNFPGRFSGRQFSNSRSEMNVSTLELGDSALYLCASSKGDRANTEAFFGQGTRLTVV.

The chain employs TRBV16 and TRBJ1-2, with 7 nucleotides matching TRBD1. The junction had 13 bases not matched to a gene; V was cut back by 4 bases and J by 8 bases. CDR3 length equals 15 residues. Germline loops: CDR1 KGHSY, CDR2 FQNENV. CDR3 sequence: CASSRGRRGRVGYTF. CDR3 DNA sequence: TGTGCCAGCAGCCGAGGACGTAGGGGGCGAGTCGGCTACACCTTC.

This clonotype was seen many times. The chain is built from TRBV3-1 and TRBJ1-6; 8 nucleotides match TRBD1. Germline V gene lookup returns CDR1 LGHDT and CDR2 YNNKEL (reference sequence). The CDR3 runs 14 residues. Unmatched junction bases numbered 3, after V lost 3 bases and J lost 8 bases. As DNA, the CDR3 is TGTGCCAGCAGCCATAAACAGGGGGATTCACCCCTCCACTTT. Residues: CASSHKQGDSPLHF.

CDR3 nucleotides: TGTGCCAGCAGATCTACTGGGGGAGTGAACAATCAGCCCCAGCATTTT. Its translation: CASRSTGGVNNQPQHF. The J gene is TRBJ1-5, the V gene TRBV6-1, with D perhaps TRBD1 (5 bases). The CDR3 is made up of 16 amino acids. V was cut by 6 bases and J by 3 bases, with 18 bases left in between. Germline loops: CDR1 MNHNS, CDR2 SASEGT.

V usage is TRBV5-5 and J usage is TRBJ1-5; no clear D gene. CDR1 and CDR2 from the germline V gene are SGHKS and YYEKEE (reference sequence). The CDR3 runs 15 residues. V was trimmed by 1 base and J by 3 bases, leaving 11 bases between them. The CDR3 bases are TGTGCCAGCAGCTTGTACGGAAGCTTCAATCAGCCCCAGCATTTT. Residues: CASSLYGSFNQPQHF.

This clonotype was observed at least ten times. V gene TRBV5-5 combines with J gene TRBJ2-5, with 7 nucleotides matching TRBD1. Germline V gene lookup returns CDR1 SGHKS and CDR2 YYEKEE (reference sequence). The CDR3 runs to 15 residues. V trimming: 4 bases; J trimming: 5 bases; junction bases outside the gene matches: 11. The CDR3 sequence: CASSADGQAWETQYF. The CDR3 DNA sequence: TGTGCCAGCAGCGCCGATGGACAGGCGTGGGAGACCCAGTACTTC.

Only a few counts were recorded for this clonotype. V is TRBV29-1 and J is TRBJ1-3, with D possibly TRBD1 on 5 matching bases. The germline V gene has CDR1 SQVTM and CDR2 ANQGSEA. The CDR3 sequence is 16 residues long. Trimming removed 0 bases from V and 2 bases from J, with 14 bases in between. CDR3 DNA: TGCAGCGTTGAAGATGGTGTCAGGGTTCCTGGAAACACCATATATTTT. The encoded protein is CSVEDGVRVPGNTIYF.

This chain connects TRBV4-1 to TRBJ1-1; 9 positions agree with TRBD1. The V gene's germline CDR1 is MGHRA and CDR2 YSYEKL. V lost 1 base and J lost 0; bases outside the gene matches: 6. This CDR3 comprises 17 residues. This chain's CDR3 is CASSQGWTGVMNTEAFF. The CDR3 DNA follows: TGCGCCAGCAGCCAAGGCTGGACAGGGGTCATGAACACTGAAGCTTTCTTT.

In this sample, this clonotype turned up many times. The chain uses TRBV7-9 and TRBJ1-1; D unclear. V was trimmed by 2 bases and J by 3 bases, leaving 10 bases between them. Germline assignment: CDR1 SEHNR and CDR2 FQNEAQ (reference sequence). This CDR3 contains 14 residues. This CDR3 is CASSLRAGDTEAFF. The CDR3 bases are TGTGCCAGCAGCTTAAGGGCAGGCGACACTGAAGCTTTCTTT.